The clone carrying this T cell receptor beta chain was picked up a small number of times. Its antigen remains unidentified. This record comes from a study of OX40 agonist ivuxolimab in advanced cancers. Broader study findings: The investigators did not determine what antigen specificity the expanded peripheral T cells had.

Blood draws occurred at baseline, cycle 4 day 1, and cycle 7 day 1. Libraries were prepared by immunoSEQ multiplex PCR; TCRdb keeps only in-frame clonotypes and omits some of them. The sample holds around 20,000 clones, about 71% seen once. CDR1 is LNHDA, CDR2 SQIVND, per germline (reference sequence). The CDR3 sequence is 15 residues long. V lost 5 bases, J lost 0 bases, and 13 bases lay in between. The chain couples TRBV19 to TRBJ1-1; D gene ambiguous. The receptor comes from an adult with an advanced solid tumor such as melanoma, head and neck, liver or kidney cancer. The material was CD4+ or CD8+ T cells sorted from blood, obtained in a trial of the OX40 agonist ivuxolimab. CDR3 sequence (DNA): TGTGCCAGTAGTTGGTCCAGAGCCATGAACACTGAAGCTTTCTTT. Protein product: CASSWSRAMNTEAFF.